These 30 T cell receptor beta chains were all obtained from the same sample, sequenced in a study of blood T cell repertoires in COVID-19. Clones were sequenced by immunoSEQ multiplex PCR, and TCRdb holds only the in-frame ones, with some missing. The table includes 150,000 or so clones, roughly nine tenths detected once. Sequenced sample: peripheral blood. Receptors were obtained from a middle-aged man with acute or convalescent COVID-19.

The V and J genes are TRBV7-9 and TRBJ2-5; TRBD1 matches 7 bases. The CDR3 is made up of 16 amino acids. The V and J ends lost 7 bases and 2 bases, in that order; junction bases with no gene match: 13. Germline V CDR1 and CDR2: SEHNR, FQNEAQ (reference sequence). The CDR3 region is CASTSSGQGVQETQYF. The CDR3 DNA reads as TGTGCCAGCACCTCAAGTGGGCAGGGGGTACAAGAGACCCAGTACTTC.

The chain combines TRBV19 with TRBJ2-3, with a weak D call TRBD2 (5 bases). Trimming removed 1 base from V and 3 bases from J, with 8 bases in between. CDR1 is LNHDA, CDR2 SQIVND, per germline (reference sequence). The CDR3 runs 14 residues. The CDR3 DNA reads TGTGCCAGTAGTATAGGTGCGGGTACAGATACGCAGTATTTT. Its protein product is CASSIGAGTDTQYF.

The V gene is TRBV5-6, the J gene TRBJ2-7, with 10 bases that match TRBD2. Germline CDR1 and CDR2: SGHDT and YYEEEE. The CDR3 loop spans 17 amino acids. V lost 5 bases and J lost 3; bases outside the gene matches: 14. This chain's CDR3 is CASRTRTGLAPLYEQYF. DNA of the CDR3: TGTGCCAGCAGAACGAGGACGGGACTAGCGCCCCTCTACGAGCAGTACTTC.

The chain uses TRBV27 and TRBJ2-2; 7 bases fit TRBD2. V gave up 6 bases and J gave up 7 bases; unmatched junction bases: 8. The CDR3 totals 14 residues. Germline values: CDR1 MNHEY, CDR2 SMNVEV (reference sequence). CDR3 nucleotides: TGTGCCAGCAGCCGGGCTGGGAGGGGCGGGGAGCTGTTTTTT. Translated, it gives CASSRAGRGGELFF.

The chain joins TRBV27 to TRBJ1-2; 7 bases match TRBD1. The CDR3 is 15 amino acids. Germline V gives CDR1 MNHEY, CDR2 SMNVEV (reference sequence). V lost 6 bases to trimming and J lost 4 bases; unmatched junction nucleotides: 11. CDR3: CASRYATGSPYGYTF. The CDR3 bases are TGTGCCAGCAGATATGCGACAGGGTCCCCCTATGGCTACACCTTC.

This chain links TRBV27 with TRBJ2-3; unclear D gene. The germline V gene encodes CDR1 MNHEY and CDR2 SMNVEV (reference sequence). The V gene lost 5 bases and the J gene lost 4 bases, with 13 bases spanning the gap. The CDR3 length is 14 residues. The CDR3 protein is CASSATPFSDTQYF. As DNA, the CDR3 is TGTGCCAGCAGTGCTACCCCTTTCTCAGATACGCAGTATTTT.

The CDR3 here is CASSVDRGVTEAFF. The CDR3 nucleotides read TGTGCCAGCAGCGTCGACAGGGGTGTCACTGAAGCTTTCTTT. V usage is TRBV7-9 and J usage is TRBJ1-1; 8 bases line up with TRBD1. Germline CDR1 is SEHNR and CDR2 is FQNEAQ (reference sequence). This CDR3 has 14 residues. V shed 5 bases and J 4 bases; nucleotides not matched to a gene: 6.

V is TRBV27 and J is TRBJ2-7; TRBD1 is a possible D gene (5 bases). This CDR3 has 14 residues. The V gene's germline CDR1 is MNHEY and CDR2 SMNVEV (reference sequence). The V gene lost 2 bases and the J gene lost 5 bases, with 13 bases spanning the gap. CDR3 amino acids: CASSLGQGVHEQYF. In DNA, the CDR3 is TGTGCCAGCAGTTTAGGGCAGGGCGTCCACGAGCAGTACTTC.

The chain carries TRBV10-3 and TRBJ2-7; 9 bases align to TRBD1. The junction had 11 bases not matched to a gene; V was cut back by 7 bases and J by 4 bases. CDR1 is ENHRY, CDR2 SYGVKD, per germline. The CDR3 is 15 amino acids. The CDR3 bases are TGTGCCATCAACTCTCCGGGACAGGGAGTTTACGAGCAGTACTTC. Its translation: CAINSPGQGVYEQYF.

Written as DNA, the CDR3 is TGTGCCAGCAGCCAAGATCCGGCGCAGGGATACTCTGGGGCCAACGTCCTGACTTTC. It translates to CASSQDPAQGYSGANVLTF. V is TRBV4-2 and J is TRBJ2-6, with D perhaps matching TRBD1 (5 bases). Per the germline V gene, CDR1 is LGHNA and CDR2 is YNFKEQ. This CDR3 contains 19 residues. Trimming pared 0 bases from V and 0 bases from J, leaving 15 bases between.

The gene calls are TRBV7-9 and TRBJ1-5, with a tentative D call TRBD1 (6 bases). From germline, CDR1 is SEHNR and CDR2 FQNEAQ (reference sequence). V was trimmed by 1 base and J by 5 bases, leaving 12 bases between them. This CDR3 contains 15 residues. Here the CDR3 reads CASSLGRGLDQPQHF. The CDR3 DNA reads TGTGCCAGCAGCTTAGGCAGGGGATTGGATCAGCCCCAGCATTTT.

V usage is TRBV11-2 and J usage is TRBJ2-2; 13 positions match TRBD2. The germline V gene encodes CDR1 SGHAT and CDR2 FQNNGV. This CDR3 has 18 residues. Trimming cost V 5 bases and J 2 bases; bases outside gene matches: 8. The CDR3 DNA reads TGTGCCAGCAGCCCTACCCCGGGACTAGCGGGAAACACCGGGGAGCTGTTTTTT. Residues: CASSPTPGLAGNTGELFF.

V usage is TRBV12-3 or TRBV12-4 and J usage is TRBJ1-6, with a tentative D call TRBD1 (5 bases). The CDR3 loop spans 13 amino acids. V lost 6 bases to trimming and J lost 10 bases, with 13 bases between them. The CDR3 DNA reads TGTGCCAGCAGCCGCAGGGAACTATCACCCCTCCACTTT. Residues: CASSRRELSPLHF.

The CDR3, as DNA: TGCGCCAGCAGCTCAGGGGGTCTCCCAGAGACCCAGTACTTC. It encodes CASSSGGLPETQYF. This chain links TRBV5-1 with TRBJ2-5, with TRBD1 identical over 7 bases. The CDR3 consists of 14 residues. Looked up from germline, CDR1 is SGHRS and CDR2 is YFSETQ. The trim removed 3 bases at V and 4 bases at J, leaving 6 bases unmatched.

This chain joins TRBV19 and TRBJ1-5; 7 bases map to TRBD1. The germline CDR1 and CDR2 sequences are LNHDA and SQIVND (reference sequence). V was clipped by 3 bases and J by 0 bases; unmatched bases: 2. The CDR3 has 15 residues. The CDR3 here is CASSIRQGSNQPQHF. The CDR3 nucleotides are TGTGCCAGTAGTATCCGACAGGGTAGCAATCAGCCCCAGCATTTT.

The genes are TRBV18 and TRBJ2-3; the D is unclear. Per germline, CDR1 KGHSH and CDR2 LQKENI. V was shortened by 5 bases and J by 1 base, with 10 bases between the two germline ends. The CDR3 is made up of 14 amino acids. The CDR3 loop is CASSSLVGTDTQYF. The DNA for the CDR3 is TGTGCCAGCTCATCCCTAGTGGGCACAGATACGCAGTATTTT.

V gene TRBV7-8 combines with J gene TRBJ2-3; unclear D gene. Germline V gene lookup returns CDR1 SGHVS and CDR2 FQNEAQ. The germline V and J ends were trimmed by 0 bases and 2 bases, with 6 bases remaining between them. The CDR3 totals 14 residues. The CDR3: CASSLAPFTDTQYF. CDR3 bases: TGTGCCAGCAGCTTAGCTCCCTTCACAGATACGCAGTATTTT.

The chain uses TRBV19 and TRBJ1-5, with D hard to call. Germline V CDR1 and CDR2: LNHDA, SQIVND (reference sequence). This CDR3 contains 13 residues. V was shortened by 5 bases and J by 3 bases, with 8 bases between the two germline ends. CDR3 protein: CASSGSINQPQHF. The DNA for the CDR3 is TGTGCCAGTAGTGGGAGTATCAATCAGCCCCAGCATTTT.

CDR3: CATGTGSHEQFF. CDR3 coding DNA: TGTGCCACCGGAACGGGTTCCCATGAGCAGTTCTTC. The chain uses TRBV14 and TRBJ2-1; no clear D. CDR3 length: 12 amino acids. Looked up from germline, CDR1 is SGHDN and CDR2 is FVKESK. The V and J ends lost 10 bases and 8 bases respectively, with 15 bases between them.

The CDR3 protein is CASSVGTGSYQPQHF. CDR3 nucleotides: TGTGCCAGCAGTGTCGGGACAGGATCGTATCAGCCCCAGCATTTT. The rearrangement links TRBV27 to TRBJ1-5, with 8 bases lining up with TRBD1. V dropped 5 bases and J dropped 5; count of bases not matched to a gene: 8. Germline CDR1 is MNHEY and CDR2 is SMNVEV (reference sequence). This CDR3 contains 15 residues.

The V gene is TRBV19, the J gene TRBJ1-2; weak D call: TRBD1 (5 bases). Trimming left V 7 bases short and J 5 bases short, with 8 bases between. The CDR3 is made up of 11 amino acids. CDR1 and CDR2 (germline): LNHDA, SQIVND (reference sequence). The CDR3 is CASTGGYGYTF. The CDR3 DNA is TGTGCCAGTACCGGGGGTTATGGCTACACCTTC.

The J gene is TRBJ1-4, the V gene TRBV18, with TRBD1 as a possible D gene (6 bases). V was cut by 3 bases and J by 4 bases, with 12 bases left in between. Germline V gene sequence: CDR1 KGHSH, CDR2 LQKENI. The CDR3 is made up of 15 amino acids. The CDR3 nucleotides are TGTGCCAGCTCACCTTACAGGGCGGGTAATGAAAAACTGTTTTTT. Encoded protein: CASSPYRAGNEKLFF.

CDR3 nucleotides: TGTGCCAGCTCACCAAGGGGGGGCGATCAGCCCCAGCATTTT. This encodes CASSPRGGDQPQHF. The chain links TRBV18 to TRBJ1-5; D perhaps matches TRBD1 (6 bases). The CDR3 length is 14 residues. V lost 2 bases to trimming and J lost 5 bases, with 10 bases between them. The germline CDR1 and CDR2 sequences are KGHSH and LQKENI.

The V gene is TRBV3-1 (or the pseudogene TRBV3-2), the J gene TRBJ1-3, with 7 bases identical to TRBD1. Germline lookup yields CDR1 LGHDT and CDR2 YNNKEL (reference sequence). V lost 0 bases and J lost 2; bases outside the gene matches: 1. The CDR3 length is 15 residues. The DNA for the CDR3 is TGTGCCAGCAGCCAAGATGGGACAGCTGGAAACACCATATATTTT. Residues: CASSQDGTAGNTIYF.

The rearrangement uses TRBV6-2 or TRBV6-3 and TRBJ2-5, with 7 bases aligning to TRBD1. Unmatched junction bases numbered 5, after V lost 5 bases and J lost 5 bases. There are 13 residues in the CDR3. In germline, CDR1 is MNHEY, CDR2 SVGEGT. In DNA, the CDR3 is TGTGCCAGCAGTAGGACAGGACGCGAGACCCAGTACTTC. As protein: CASSRTGRETQYF.

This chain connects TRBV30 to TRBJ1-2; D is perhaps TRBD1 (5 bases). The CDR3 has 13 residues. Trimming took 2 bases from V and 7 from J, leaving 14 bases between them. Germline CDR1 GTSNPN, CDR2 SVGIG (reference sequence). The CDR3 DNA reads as TGTGCCTGGAGTCATCGGGGGGACGGTGGCTACACCTTC. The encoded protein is CAWSHRGDGGYTF.

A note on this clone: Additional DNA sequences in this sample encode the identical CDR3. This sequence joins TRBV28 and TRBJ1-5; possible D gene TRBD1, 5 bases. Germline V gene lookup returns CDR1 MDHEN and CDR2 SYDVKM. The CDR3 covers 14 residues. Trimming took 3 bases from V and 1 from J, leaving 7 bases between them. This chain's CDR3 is CASSFPGSNQPQHF. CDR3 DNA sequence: TGTGCCAGCAGTTTTCCAGGGAGCAATCAGCCCCAGCATTTT.

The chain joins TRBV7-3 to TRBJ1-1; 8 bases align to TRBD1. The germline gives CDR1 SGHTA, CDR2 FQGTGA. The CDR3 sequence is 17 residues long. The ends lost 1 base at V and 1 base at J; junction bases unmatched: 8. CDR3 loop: CASSLNPIDRGNTEAFF. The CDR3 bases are TGTGCCAGCAGCTTAAATCCCATCGACAGGGGGAACACTGAAGCTTTCTTT.

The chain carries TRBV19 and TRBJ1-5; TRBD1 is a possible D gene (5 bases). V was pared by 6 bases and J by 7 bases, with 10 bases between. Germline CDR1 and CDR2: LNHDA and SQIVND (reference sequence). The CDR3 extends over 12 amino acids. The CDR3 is CASSLRGQPQHF. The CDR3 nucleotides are TGTGCCAGTAGCCTTAGGGGCCAGCCCCAGCATTTT.

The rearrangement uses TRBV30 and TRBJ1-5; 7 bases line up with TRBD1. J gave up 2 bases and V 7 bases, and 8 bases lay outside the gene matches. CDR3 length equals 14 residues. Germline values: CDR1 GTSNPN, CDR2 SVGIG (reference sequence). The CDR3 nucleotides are TGTGCCTCTTCCCCAGGGGGTGGCAATCAGCCCCAGCATTTT. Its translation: CASSPGGGNQPQHF.